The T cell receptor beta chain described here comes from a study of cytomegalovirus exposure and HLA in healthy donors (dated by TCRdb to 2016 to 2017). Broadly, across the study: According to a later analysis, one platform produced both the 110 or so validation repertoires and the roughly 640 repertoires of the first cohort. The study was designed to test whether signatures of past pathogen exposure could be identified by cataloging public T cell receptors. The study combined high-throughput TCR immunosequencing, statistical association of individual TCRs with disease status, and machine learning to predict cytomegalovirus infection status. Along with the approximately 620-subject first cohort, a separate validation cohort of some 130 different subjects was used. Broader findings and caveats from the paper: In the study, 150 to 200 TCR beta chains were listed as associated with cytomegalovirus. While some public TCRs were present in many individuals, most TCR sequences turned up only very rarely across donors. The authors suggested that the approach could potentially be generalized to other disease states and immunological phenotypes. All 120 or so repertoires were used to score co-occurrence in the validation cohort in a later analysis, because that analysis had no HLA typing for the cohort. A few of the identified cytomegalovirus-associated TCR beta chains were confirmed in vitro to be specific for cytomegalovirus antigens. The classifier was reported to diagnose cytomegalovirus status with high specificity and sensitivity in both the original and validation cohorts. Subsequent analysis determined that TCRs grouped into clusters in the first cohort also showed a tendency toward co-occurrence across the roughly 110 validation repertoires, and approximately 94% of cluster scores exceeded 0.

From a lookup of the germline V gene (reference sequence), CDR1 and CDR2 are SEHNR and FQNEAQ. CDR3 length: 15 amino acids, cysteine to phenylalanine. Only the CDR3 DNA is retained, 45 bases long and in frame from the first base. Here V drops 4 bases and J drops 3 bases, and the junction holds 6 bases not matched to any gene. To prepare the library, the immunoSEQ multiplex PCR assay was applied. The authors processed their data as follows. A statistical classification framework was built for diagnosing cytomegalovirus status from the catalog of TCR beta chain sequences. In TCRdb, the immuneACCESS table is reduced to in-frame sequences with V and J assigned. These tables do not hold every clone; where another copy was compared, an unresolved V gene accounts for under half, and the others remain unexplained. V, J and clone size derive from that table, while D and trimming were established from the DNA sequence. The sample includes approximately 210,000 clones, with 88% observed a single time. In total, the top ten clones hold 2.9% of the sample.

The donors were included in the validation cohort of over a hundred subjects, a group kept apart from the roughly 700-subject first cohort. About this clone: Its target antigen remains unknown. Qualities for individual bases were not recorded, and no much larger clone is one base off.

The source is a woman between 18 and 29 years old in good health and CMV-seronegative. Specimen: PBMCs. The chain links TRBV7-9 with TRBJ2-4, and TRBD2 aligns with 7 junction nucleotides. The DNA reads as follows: TGTGCCAGCAGCTCCGGACTAGAGGTCAAAAACATTCAGTACTTC. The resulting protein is CASSSGLEVKNIQYF.